The entry below describes one T cell receptor beta chain. Antigen: not known. The V and J ends lost 3 bases and 8 bases respectively, with 11 bases between them. Germline CDR1 SGDLS, CDR2 YYNGEE. The length of the CDR3 is 12 residues. The source of the sample is a study of T cell responses to AZD1222 COVID-19 vaccine. Study-level findings and limits: Only six or seven AZD1222 recipients tested seropositive at baseline. Unmutated regions of variants are reportedly targeted by nearly half of spike-specific TCRs.

Here immunoSEQ multiplex PCR was the method, and the copy in TCRdb shows in-frame clones only, minus some. The sample includes roughly 120,000 clones, 70% to 90% seen only once; the top ten take approximately 1.7%. The specimen was peripheral blood, collected on day 0 of AZD1222 vaccination. The chain joins TRBV9 to TRBJ1-2, with TRBD1 as a possible D gene (5 bases). The TCR originated in an adult in good health. The CDR3 DNA reads TGTGCCAGCAGCGGTGGGACTCAAGGCTACACCTTC. Protein sequence: CASSGGTQGYTF.